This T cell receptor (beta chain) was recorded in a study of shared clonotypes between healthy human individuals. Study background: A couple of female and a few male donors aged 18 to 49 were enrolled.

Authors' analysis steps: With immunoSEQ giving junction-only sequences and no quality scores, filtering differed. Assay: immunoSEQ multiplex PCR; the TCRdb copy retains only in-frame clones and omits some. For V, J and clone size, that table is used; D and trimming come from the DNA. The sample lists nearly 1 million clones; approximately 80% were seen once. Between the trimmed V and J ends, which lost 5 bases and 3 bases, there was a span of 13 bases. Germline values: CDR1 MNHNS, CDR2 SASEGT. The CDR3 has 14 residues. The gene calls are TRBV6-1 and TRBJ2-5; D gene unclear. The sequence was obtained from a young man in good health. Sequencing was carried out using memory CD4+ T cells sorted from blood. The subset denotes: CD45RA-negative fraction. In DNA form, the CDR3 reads TGTGCCAGCAGTTCCCTTACTCTGAAAGAGACCCAGTACTTC. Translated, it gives CASSSLTLKETQYF.